This TCR beta chain emerged from a study of T cell responses to AZD1222 COVID-19 vaccine. The assay was immunoSEQ multiplex PCR, and TCRdb's table has in-frame clones only and misses some. The table has 110,000 or so clones, roughly 86% seen once; the top ten hold 17%. In germline, CDR1 is SGHKS, CDR2 YYEKEE (reference sequence). The CDR3 runs 15 residues. V gave up 0 bases and J gave up 4 bases, with 12 bases separating them. The chain couples TRBV5-5 to TRBJ2-3; tentative D call: TRBD2 (5 bases). Material: peripheral blood, obtained 28 days after the second AZD1222 dose. This TCR came from an adult who received the AZD1222 COVID-19 vaccine. The CDR3 DNA sequence: TGTGCCAGCAGCTTGGCCGGGGATTCCGCAGATACGCAGTATTTT. Protein product: CASSLAGDSADTQYF.